These 30 T cell receptor beta chains came from one sample sequenced in a study of CD8+ T cells in alopecia areata. Reverse transcription of extracted RNA yielded cDNA, which provided the sequencing template. TCRdb's copy holds only in-frame clones and misses some; the assay was immunoSEQ multiplex PCR. The table lists about 91,000 clones, roughly 42% of them singletons. The sample was CD4+ T cells sorted from blood. Receptors originate from a human donor with alopecia areata.

The chain joins TRBV4-1 to TRBJ2-1; D gene uncertain. The CDR3 has 15 amino acids. V lost 4 bases, J lost 7 bases, and 17 bases lay in between. Germline V gives CDR1 MGHRA, CDR2 YSYEKL. In nucleotides, the CDR3 is TGCGCCAGCAGCCGATTGTTCACACACACGAATGAGCAGTTCTTC. Residues: CASSRLFTHTNEQFF.

The V and J genes are TRBV23-1 and TRBJ2-7; TRBD1 aligns across 8 bases. TRBV23-1 is assigned to the ORF class and has an uncertain function. CDR3 length: 16 amino acids. The V and J ends lost 2 bases and 2 bases, in that order; junction bases with no gene match: 8. In DNA form, the CDR3 reads TGCGCCAGCAGTCAACCGGGACAGGCGAAAGCCTACGAGCAGTACTTC. Translating gives CASSQPGQAKAYEQYF.

The chain couples TRBV28 to TRBJ2-2, with TRBD2 matching 12 bases. V dropped 2 bases and J dropped 7; count of bases not matched to a gene: 2. CDR1 is MDHEN and CDR2 is SYDVKM in the germline V gene. The CDR3 loop spans 15 amino acids. CDR3: CASSLGLAGSGELFF. The CDR3 DNA is TGTGCCAGCAGTTTAGGACTAGCGGGGAGCGGGGAGCTGTTTTTT.

Of note for this clone: The junction does not match germline at one end; this may be a read error. The chain recombines TRBV7-7 with TRBJ2-1; unclear D gene. CDR1 is SSHAT, CDR2 FNYEAQ, per germline (reference sequence). The CDR3 length is 13 residues. The CDR3 sequence is CASSTDPYNEQFF. For the CDR3, the DNA is TGTGCTAGCAGCACCGACCCGTACAATGAGCAGTTCTTC.

Concerning this clone itself: Distinct nucleotide sequences in the sample also encode this CDR3. The chain links TRBV30 to TRBJ1-5; D is unclear. The germline gives CDR1 GTSNPN, CDR2 SVGIG (reference sequence). The V end lost 1 base, the J end lost 1 base, and 2 bases lay between the germline ends. The CDR3 totals 12 residues. DNA of the CDR3: TGTGCCTGGAGTGGGAGCAATCAGCCCCAGCATTTT. Its translation: CAWSGSNQPQHF.

This rearrangement joins TRBV4-3 to TRBJ1-2, with D uncertain. Trimming removed 4 bases at V and 1 base at J, with 16 bases between. Per the germline V gene, CDR1 is LGHNA and CDR2 is YSLEER. The CDR3 extends over 16 amino acids. The CDR3 loop reads CASSLADSDYNYGYTF. CDR3 coding DNA: TGCGCCAGCAGCCTTGCCGACTCGGACTATAACTATGGCTACACCTTC.

The chain uses TRBV23-1 and TRBJ2-2; D not resolved. TRBV23-1 is an open reading frame whose function is uncertain. CDR3 length equals 15 residues. V dropped 9 bases and J dropped 0 bases, with 14 bases sitting between them. CDR3 protein: CARGFGAANTGELFF. The CDR3, as DNA: TGCGCCAGGGGTTTCGGCGCCGCGAACACCGGGGAGCTGTTTTTT.

The rearrangement joins TRBV29-1 to TRBJ2-1; 9 nucleotides match TRBD2. Looked up from germline, CDR1 is SQVTM and CDR2 is ANQGSEA. This CDR3 contains 14 residues. The ends lost 5 bases at V and 1 base at J; junction bases unmatched: 3. The CDR3 here is CSVQAGGSYNEQFF. The CDR3 DNA reads as TGCAGCGTTCAAGCGGGAGGATCCTACAATGAGCAGTTCTTC.

The chain links TRBV29-1 to TRBJ2-5, with D possibly matching TRBD2 (5 bases). The ends were cut back, 4 bases at V and 1 base at J, with 10 bases in the middle. The CDR3 extends over 13 amino acids. Germline assignment: CDR1 SQVTM and CDR2 ANQGSEA. The CDR3, as DNA: TGCAGCGTTGGTGGACTGCTCCAAGAGACCCAGTACTTC. Translated, it gives CSVGGLLQETQYF.

The sample holds a few counts of this clone. The rearrangement links TRBV11-3 to TRBJ1-1; 7 bases agree with TRBD1. Per germline, CDR1 SGHNT and CDR2 YENEEA. J gave up 4 bases and V 6 bases, and 5 bases lay outside the gene matches. CDR3 size: 13 residues. CDR3 nucleotide sequence: TGTGCCAGCAGATCCAGGGGGATCACTGAAGCTTTCTTT. Amino acid sequence: CASRSRGITEAFF.

The J gene is TRBJ2-3, the V gene TRBV9; 8 nucleotides align to TRBD2. The CDR3 covers 14 residues. In germline, CDR1 is SGDLS, CDR2 YYNGEE. J lost 2 bases, V lost 4 bases, and 3 bases had no gene match. CDR3 coding DNA: TGTGCCAGCAGCTTAGCGGGGCTCACAGATACGCAGTATTTT. Translation gives CASSLAGLTDTQYF.

This clone was picked up a small number of times. This chain uses TRBV5-1 with TRBJ2-1; 15 nucleotides match TRBD2. The trim removed 4 bases at V and 12 bases at J, leaving 8 bases unmatched. The CDR3 sequence is 15 residues long. The germline gives CDR1 SGHRS, CDR2 YFSETQ. This chain's CDR3 is CASSPGTSGGQMQFF. Here the CDR3 DNA reads TGCGCCAGCAGCCCCGGGACTAGCGGGGGGCAAATGCAGTTCTTC.

The chain carries TRBV5-1 and TRBJ2-3; 7 nucleotides match TRBD2. V was clipped by 4 bases and J by 4 bases; unmatched bases: 6. Germline CDR1 reads SGHRS; CDR2 reads YFSETQ. The CDR3 runs to 14 residues. CDR3 sequence: CASSQTSPADTQYF. The CDR3 DNA is TGCGCCAGCAGCCAGACTAGCCCCGCAGATACGCAGTATTTT.

The table lists this clone with a few counts. The rearrangement joins TRBV29-1 to TRBJ2-7, with unresolved D. The CDR3 has 12 amino acids. Per germline, CDR1 SQVTM and CDR2 ANQGSEA. V was pared by 7 bases and J by 0 bases, with 10 bases between. The DNA of the CDR3 is TGCAGCGCCCGAACCAACTCCTACGAGCAGTACTTC. This gives the protein CSARTNSYEQYF.

Remarks on this clone: Just one base apart from a much larger clone, this may be a read error. This chain connects TRBV2 to TRBJ2-7; 11 bases are a match to TRBD1. The V gene's germline CDR1 is SNHLY and CDR2 FYNNEI. Trimming cost V 6 bases and J 5 bases; bases outside gene matches: 3. This CDR3 comprises 13 residues. The DNA for the CDR3 is TGTGCCAGCAGAGGGACAGGGGGGAACGAGCAGTACTTC. Its translation is CASRGTGGNEQYF.

The rearrangement uses TRBV30 and TRBJ2-1; D not resolved. The CDR3 totals 11 residues. V was pared by 1 base and J by 10 bases, with 8 bases between. CDR1 is GTSNPN and CDR2 is SVGIG in the germline V gene (reference sequence). CDR3 amino acids: CAWSAASEQFF. CDR3 DNA: TGTGCCTGGAGTGCGGCGAGCGAGCAGTTCTTC.

In regard to this clone: Other DNA sequences within the sample encode an identical CDR3. This chain links TRBV29-1 with TRBJ2-6; D unresolved. Germline-derived CDR1 and CDR2 are SQVTM and ANQGSEA. The CDR3 runs to 14 residues. The germline V and J ends were trimmed by 3 bases and 0 bases, with 6 bases remaining between them. The CDR3 DNA is TGCAGCGTTGAGCCGGGCTCTGGGGCCAACGTCCTGACTTTC. Translating it yields CSVEPGSGANVLTF.

The rearrangement joins TRBV28 to TRBJ2-5; D might be TRBD2 (6 bases). V lost 5 bases and J 0 bases, leaving 16 bases between the germline ends. The CDR3 length is 16 residues. Germline-derived CDR1 and CDR2 are MDHEN and SYDVKM. DNA for the CDR3: TGTGCCAGCAGTCATCTCGGGACTGCGTACCAAGAGACCCAGTACTTC. Its protein is CASSHLGTAYQETQYF.

This clone has just a few counts. The chain uses TRBV9 and TRBJ2-3, with D perhaps given as TRBD1 or TRBD2 (5 bases each). Germline V gene data show CDR1 as SGDLS and CDR2 as YYNGEE. The CDR3 has 18 amino acids. V gave up 0 bases and J gave up 2 bases, with 19 bases separating them. Written as DNA, the CDR3 is TGTGCCAGCAGCGTAGGAGAGGGTCGGGCAGGGTCCACAGATACGCAGTATTTT. It specifies CASSVGEGRAGSTDTQYF.

The chain uses TRBV29-1 and TRBJ1-5; D uncertain. The germline V and J ends were trimmed by 5 bases and 5 bases, with 16 bases remaining between them. CDR1 is SQVTM and CDR2 is ANQGSEA in the germline V gene. The CDR3 length is 14 residues. For the CDR3, the DNA is TGCAGCGTTAGTTTGGGTGGTGGGGATCAGCCCCAGCATTTT. Protein sequence: CSVSLGGGDQPQHF.

This clone was seen a handful of times. The chain has TRBV4-2 and TRBJ2-7; 10 bases line up with TRBD2. Germline loops: CDR1 LGHNA, CDR2 YNFKEQ. With 1 base clipped from V and 2 bases from J, the junction kept 8 bases outside the gene matches. There are 17 residues in the CDR3. The CDR3 DNA reads as TGTGCCAGCAGCCAAGCCCCGTTGGGACTAGCGACCTACGAGCAGTACTTC. Translation gives CASSQAPLGLATYEQYF.

This clone occurred a few times. The gene calls are TRBV10-3 and TRBJ2-7; 8 bases align to TRBD1. The CDR3 is 14 residues long. The junction had 9 bases not matched to a gene; V was cut back by 4 bases and J by 7 bases. Germline V CDR1 and CDR2: ENHRY, SYGVKD. In DNA, the CDR3 is TGTGCCATCAGTGGCGGGACAGGCGGTGGGGAGCAGTACTTC. It encodes CAISGGTGGGEQYF.

In its sample, this clone was seen once. V and J are TRBV5-1 and TRBJ1-1, with 9 positions matching TRBD1. The germline CDR1 and CDR2 sequences are SGHRS and YFSETQ. The CDR3 is 16 amino acids. The J segment lost 3 bases and the V segment lost 0 bases, leaving 6 bases of the junction unmatched. The CDR3 nucleotides read TGCGCCAGCAGCTTGGAGGGCGGGACAGGGTACACTGAAGCTTTCTTT. It is translated as CASSLEGGTGYTEAFF.

This clone came up a few times. The chain uses TRBV4-1 and TRBJ2-1, with 8 nucleotides matching TRBD2. The CDR3 loop spans 12 amino acids. Germline trimming cut 6 bases from V and 10 bases from J; bases unmatched to any gene: 5. The germline gives CDR1 MGHRA, CDR2 YSYEKL. The CDR3 coding sequence is TGCGCCAGCAGACTAGCGGACGGAGAGCAGTTCTTC. This translates into CASRLADGEQFF.

This clone was recorded a few times. The V call is TRBV5-1, the J call TRBJ2-3; TRBD1 aligns across 8 bases. The CDR3 totals 14 residues. J gave up 3 bases and V 5 bases, and 5 bases lay outside the gene matches. Germline V gene sequence: CDR1 SGHRS, CDR2 YFSETQ. In DNA, the CDR3 is TGCGCCAGCAGAGAGGACAGGGAGACAGATACGCAGTATTTT. Its translation is CASREDRETDTQYF.

This chain links TRBV9 with TRBJ2-7; D tentatively reads TRBD1 or TRBD2 (7 bases each). V was cut by 10 bases and J by 4 bases, with 18 bases left in between. The CDR3 contains 13 residues. CDR1 and CDR2 from the germline V gene are SGDLS and YYNGEE. The CDR3 nucleotides are TGTGCCGGGGAGGGGGCACTCGCTTACGAGCAGTACTTC. It yields the protein CAGEGALAYEQYF.

The chain joins TRBV29-1 to TRBJ1-1; no reliable D call. The ends were cut back, 3 bases at V and 0 bases at J, with 11 bases in the middle. CDR3 length: 14 residues. CDR1 is SQVTM, CDR2 ANQGSEA, per germline. CDR3 sequence: CSVDLGPLNTEAFF. In DNA, the CDR3 is TGCAGCGTTGACCTGGGCCCGTTGAACACTGAAGCTTTCTTT. Together with reference TRBV29-1 and TRBJ1-1, the CDR3 gives the full variable domain: SAVISQKPSRDICQRGTSLTIQCQVDSQVTMMFWYRQQPGQSLTLIATANQGSEATYESGFVIDKFPISRPNLTFSTLTVSNMSPEDSSIYLCSVDLGPLNTEAFFGQGTRLTVV.

The sample holds a few counts of this clone. The chain's CDR3 is CASTAGGFLAKNIQYF. CDR3 bases: TGTGCCAGCACGGCGGGAGGATTTTTAGCCAAAAACATTCAGTACTTC. This sequence joins TRBV28 and TRBJ2-4; 8 bases line up with TRBD2. J was trimmed by 0 bases and V by 7 bases; bases with no gene match: 8. This CDR3 has 16 residues. Germline CDR1 is MDHEN and CDR2 is SYDVKM.

Only a few counts were recorded for this clone. The gene calls are TRBV7-6 and TRBJ2-2, with D possibly matching TRBD1 (6 bases). Germline V lookup: CDR1 SGHVS, CDR2 FNYEAQ. The CDR3 sequence is 12 residues long. The CDR3 DNA reads as TGTGCAACAGGGCCCCAAGGAGGGGAGCTGTTTTTT. Protein sequence: CATGPQGGELFF. The full variable domain, rest sourced from reference TRBV7-6 and TRBJ2-2, is GAGVSQSPRYKVTKRGQDVALRCDPISGHVSLYWYRQALGQGPEFLTYFNYEAQQDKSGLPNDRFSAERPEGSISTLTIQRTEQRDSAMYRCATGPQGGELFFGEGSRLTVL.

The chain uses TRBV29-1 and TRBJ1-2; D is uncertain. Germline CDR1 is SQVTM and CDR2 is ANQGSEA. The V and J ends lost 4 bases and 4 bases respectively, with 22 bases between them. There are 16 residues in the CDR3. CDR3 DNA sequence: TGCAGCGTTGTGATTCCCCGGGCGGGTGAGGGCTATGGCTACACCTTC. Encoded protein: CSVVIPRAGEGYGYTF.